The 27 T cell receptor beta chains below were found in one sample sequenced in a study of T cells in Graves' hyperthyroidism and ophthalmopathy. Amplification of TCR beta CDR3 regions was performed using RNA transcripts as template. During a first-round RT-PCR of the TCR CDR3, the HTBI primer set was used. TCRdb processed the multiplex PCR reads anew with MiXCR; each CDR3 protein has one entry. The data show approximately 600,000 distinct CDR3 sequences, roughly 15% seen once. Sequenced input: blood. These receptors were obtained from a middle-aged woman with Graves' ophthalmopathy.

At least ten counts were recorded for this clonotype. V usage is TRBV15 and J usage is TRBJ2-7; D gene ambiguous. This CDR3 comprises 15 residues. The V end lost 0 bases, the J end lost 0 bases, and 9 bases lay between the germline ends. The germline V gene encodes CDR1 LNHNV and CDR2 YYDKDF (reference sequence). For the CDR3, the DNA is TGTGCCACCAGCAGAGACCATTTGAGCTCCTACGAGCAGTACTTC. Protein: CATSRDHLSSYEQYF.

Ten or more counts support this clonotype. The chain uses TRBV9 and TRBJ2-7; the match to TRBD2 covers 13 bases. The V gene end was trimmed by 4 bases and the J gene end by 5 bases; junction bases not matched to a gene: 6. From germline, CDR1 is SGDLS and CDR2 YYNGEE. The CDR3 runs to 15 residues. The CDR3 nucleotides are TGTGCCAGCAGCCTCGGACTAGCGGGAGCCAACGAGCAGTACTTC. Translating gives CASSLGLAGANEQYF.

In its sample, this clonotype was seen many times. The V and J genes are TRBV6-5 and TRBJ1-3, with a weak D call TRBD1 (6 bases). The CDR3 is 17 residues long. The V and J ends lost 4 bases and 1 base respectively, with 17 bases between them. Germline values: CDR1 MNHEY, CDR2 SVGAGI. CDR3 loop: CASSSSLGTPSGNTIYF. For the CDR3, the DNA is TGTGCCAGCAGTTCGTCACTGGGGACACCTTCTGGAAACACCATATATTTT.

Only one count was recorded for this clonotype. The chain has TRBV6-1 and TRBJ1-5, with D perhaps TRBD1 (5 bases). Per the germline V gene, CDR1 is MNHNS and CDR2 is SASEGT. The CDR3 sequence is 14 residues long. Trimming stripped 5 bases from V and 3 bases from J, with 11 bases between. The CDR3 coding sequence is TGTGCCAGCAGTATGTCCGGGGCCAATCAGCCCCAGCATTTT. Amino acids: CASSMSGANQPQHF.

The V and J genes are TRBV6-1 and TRBJ2-7; 8 bases fit TRBD2. Germline lookup yields CDR1 MNHNS and CDR2 SASEGT. The ends lost 6 bases at V and 2 bases at J; junction bases unmatched: 9. The CDR3 totals 15 residues. The CDR3 protein is CASRENGAGAYEQYF. CDR3 sequence (DNA): TGTGCCAGCAGAGAAAATGGAGCGGGAGCCTACGAGCAGTACTTC.

This clonotype appeared many times. The chain carries TRBV15 and TRBJ2-7; tentatively, D is TRBD1 (6 bases). The CDR3 is 15 amino acids. CDR1 is LNHNV, CDR2 YYDKDF, per germline (reference sequence). The V end lost 5 bases, the J end lost 0 bases, and 14 bases lay between the germline ends. The CDR3 nucleotides are TGTGCCACCAGCTTAAACACAGGGCCCTCCTACGAGCAGTACTTC. This translates into CATSLNTGPSYEQYF.

This clonotype was observed at least ten times. The chain has TRBV7-9 and TRBJ2-7; possibly TRBD1 for D (5 bases). CDR3 length equals 13 residues. With 1 base removed from V and 4 bases from J, the gap between germline ends came to 8 bases. Germline CDR1 reads SEHNR; CDR2 reads FQNEAQ (reference sequence). The CDR3 protein is CASSLVGEYEQYF. CDR3 nucleotides: TGTGCCAGCAGCTTAGTAGGGGAATACGAGCAGTACTTC.

At least ten counts were recorded for this clonotype. The chain uses TRBV28 and TRBJ1-1; the D gene is possibly TRBD1 (6 bases). The CDR3 contains 14 residues. Trimming cost V 3 bases and J 5 bases, with 13 bases left between them. Germline CDR1 and CDR2: MDHEN and SYDVKM. CDR3 loop: CASSFRGRETEAFF. The CDR3 DNA follows: TGTGCCAGCAGTTTCCGGGGGCGAGAAACTGAAGCTTTCTTT.

This clonotype was seen ten or more times. This chain links TRBV7-2 with TRBJ1-1, with D perhaps TRBD1 (5 bases). Trimming removed 5 bases at V and 1 base at J, with 11 bases between. Germline loops: CDR1 SGHTA, CDR2 FQGNSA. CDR3 length: 14 amino acids. In DNA form, the CDR3 reads TGTGCCAGCAGCCCGGGACGCCAGAACACTGAAGCTTTCTTT. It is translated as CASSPGRQNTEAFF.

This clonotype was counted at least ten times. This rearrangement joins TRBV19 to TRBJ1-2; tentatively, D is TRBD1 (5 bases). The CDR3 length is 14 residues. Germline assignment: CDR1 LNHDA and CDR2 SQIVND (reference sequence). V was pared by 10 bases and J by 6 bases, with 21 bases between. The CDR3 DNA sequence: TGTGCCACCGAGAACTCCGGGACCGCCCATGGCTACACCTTC. Protein sequence: CATENSGTAHGYTF.

The sample holds many counts of this clonotype. J is TRBJ1-1 and V is TRBV13, with a possible D match to TRBD1 (6 bases). Trimming took 5 bases from V and 1 from J, leaving 11 bases between them. The CDR3 has 14 residues. Looked up from germline, CDR1 is PRHDT and CDR2 is FYEKMQ (reference sequence). The CDR3: CASSNWTENTEAFF. In nucleotides, the CDR3 is TGTGCCAGCAGCAACTGGACAGAGAACACTGAAGCTTTCTTT.

In its sample, this clonotype was seen many times. The J gene is TRBJ2-7, the V gene TRBV11-2; 8 positions agree with TRBD2. V lost 1 base and J lost 6; bases outside the gene matches: 8. The CDR3 is made up of 15 amino acids. Germline CDR1 SGHAT, CDR2 FQNNGV. DNA for the CDR3: TGTGCCAGCAGCTTAGGGACCCCCGGGACTAGCGAGCAGTACTTC. Its protein product is CASSLGTPGTSEQYF.

Many counts were recorded for this clonotype. The CDR3 sequence is CSLRDRGEDGYTF. The CDR3 coding sequence is TGCAGCTTACGGGACAGGGGCGAGGATGGCTACACCTTC. The chain combines TRBV29-1 with TRBJ1-2; TRBD1 matches at 10 bases. With 8 bases clipped from V and 6 bases from J, the junction kept 9 bases outside the gene matches. The CDR3 length is 13 residues. Germline-derived CDR1 and CDR2 are SQVTM and ANQGSEA.

This clonotype was counted many times. The chain has TRBV6-5 and TRBJ2-7; maybe TRBD1 (6 bases). V lost 6 bases and J 5 bases, leaving 11 bases between the germline ends. CDR1 MNHEY and CDR2 SVGAGI come from the germline V gene. The CDR3 spans 12 residues. The chain's CDR3 is CASSTGSNEQYF. The CDR3 coding sequence is TGTGCCAGCAGCACAGGGAGTAACGAGCAGTACTTC.

The table lists this clonotype with many counts. This chain uses TRBV29-1 with TRBJ1-1, with 8 bases lining up with TRBD1. The CDR3 runs to 14 residues. V was clipped by 3 bases and J by 7 bases; unmatched bases: 10. Looked up from germline, CDR1 is SQVTM and CDR2 is ANQGSEA. The CDR3 protein is CSVDTRGQGGEAFF. The CDR3 region has the DNA TGCAGCGTTGACACCCGTGGACAGGGAGGTGAAGCTTTCTTT.

There are many counts of this clonotype. The CDR3 loop reads CASSLRGKNTEAFF. The CDR3 nucleotides are TGTGCCAGCAGCCTAAGAGGAAAGAACACTGAAGCTTTCTTT. The rearrangement links TRBV7-3 to TRBJ1-1; D not resolved. V was cut by 5 bases and J by 1 base, with 11 bases left in between. Per the germline V gene, CDR1 is SGHTA and CDR2 is FQGTGA. The CDR3 loop spans 14 amino acids.

This clonotype was recorded many times. The genes are TRBV15 and TRBJ1-1, with TRBD1 identical over 11 bases. The CDR3 covers 18 residues. The V segment lost 0 bases and the J segment 3 bases; nucleotides outside the gene matches: 9. Germline V CDR1 and CDR2: LNHNV, YYDKDF (reference sequence). In DNA form, the CDR3 reads TGTGCCACCAGCAGAGATATCGGGACAGGGGGATATCACACTGAAGCTTTCTTT. It codes for CATSRDIGTGGYHTEAFF.

This clonotype showed up just a few times. This chain connects TRBV27 to TRBJ1-6; D gene ambiguous. The CDR3 sequence is 15 residues long. The ends were cut back, 4 bases at V and 4 bases at J, with 11 bases in the middle. Germline values: CDR1 MNHEY, CDR2 SMNVEV (reference sequence). The CDR3 is CASSWSDKYNSPLHF. CDR3 in DNA: TGTGCCAGCAGTTGGTCCGACAAATATAATTCACCCCTCCACTTT.

This clonotype was detected ten times or more. This chain joins TRBV6-5 and TRBJ2-4; D possibly corresponds to TRBD1 (6 bases). This CDR3 is built from 15 residues. The germline V gene has CDR1 MNHEY and CDR2 SVGAGI. Trimming cost V 4 bases and J 4 bases, with 14 bases left between them. CDR3 nucleotides: TGTGCCAGCAGTTCCATCACAGGGATAAAAAACATTCAGTACTTC. It yields the protein CASSSITGIKNIQYF.

This clonotype has ten or more counts. The J gene is TRBJ1-2, the V gene TRBV7-2; 7 nucleotides match TRBD1. Germline CDR1 reads SGHTA; CDR2 reads FQGNSA. CDR3 size: 13 residues. Trimming cost V 1 base and J 7 bases; bases outside gene matches: 3. CDR3 amino acids: CASSLGKGAGYTF. The CDR3 DNA follows: TGTGCCAGCAGCTTAGGCAAGGGGGCTGGCTACACCTTC.

This clonotype was recorded a few times. This sequence joins TRBV20-1 and TRBJ2-4, with 7 bases identical to TRBD1. Germline V gene data show CDR1 as DFQATT and CDR2 as SNEGSKA (reference sequence). The CDR3 length is 14 residues. After removal of 5 bases from V and 2 bases from J, the junction contained 6 bases not matched to a gene. CDR3 DNA sequence: TGCAGTGCTTCGACAGGGATAACCAAAAACATTCAGTACTTC. Protein sequence: CSASTGITKNIQYF.

This clonotype was counted at least ten times. This chain uses TRBV7-2 with TRBJ2-2; D perhaps matches TRBD2 (6 bases). Germline-derived CDR1 and CDR2 are SGHTA and FQGNSA. The CDR3 has 15 residues. V shed 0 bases and J shed 5 bases, with 10 bases lying between them. The CDR3 region has the DNA TGTGCCAGCAGCTTAGCCGGGAGTGGGACCGGGGAGCTGTTTTTT. It encodes CASSLAGSGTGELFF.

This clonotype has at least ten counts. The V and J genes are TRBV12-3 or TRBV12-4 and TRBJ1-2; weak D call: TRBD1 (5 bases). The CDR3 covers 15 residues. V lost 2 bases and J lost 8, with 18 bases in between. The DNA for the CDR3 is TGTGCCAGCAGTTTATTCACGGGCAGCCAGGGCGGCTACACCTTC. Protein: CASSLFTGSQGGYTF.

This clonotype was picked up many times. The V call is TRBV28, the J call TRBJ2-1; 7 bases map to TRBD1. CDR3 size: 17 residues. Losses at the gene ends were 5 bases for V and 9 bases for J; bases not matched to a gene: 19. Per germline, CDR1 MDHEN and CDR2 SYDVKM. The CDR3 reads CASSPSAWDSLDSEQFF. Here the CDR3 DNA reads TGTGCCAGCAGTCCCTCAGCGTGGGACAGCCTCGACAGTGAGCAGTTCTTC.

This chain uses TRBV28 with TRBJ2-7; weak D call: TRBD1 (6 bases). The CDR3 is 12 residues long. V gave up 6 bases and J gave up 7 bases, with 13 bases separating them. Germline values: CDR1 MDHEN, CDR2 SYDVKM. The CDR3 loop reads CASSRGGEEQYF. As DNA, the CDR3 is TGTGCCAGCAGCCGAGGGGGAGAGGAGCAGTACTTC.

This clonotype was found many times. The chain recombines TRBV28 with TRBJ1-1; TRBD1 is a possible D gene (6 bases). The CDR3 runs 15 residues. Germline V lookup: CDR1 MDHEN, CDR2 SYDVKM. Trimming removed 2 bases from V and 5 bases from J, with 15 bases in between. The CDR3 DNA follows: TGTGCCAGCAGTTTAGCGGACACAGGGATAACTGAAGCTTTCTTT. Protein: CASSLADTGITEAFF.

This clonotype has at least ten counts. V is TRBV6-5 and J is TRBJ1-2; D perhaps matches TRBD1 (6 bases). V was shortened by 7 bases and J by 4 bases, with 22 bases between the two germline ends. The CDR3 is 16 amino acids. CDR1 and CDR2 (germline): MNHEY, SVGAGI. The CDR3 region is CASIARGAHGFYGYTF. The CDR3 DNA reads as TGTGCCAGCATCGCTCGGGGGGCGCATGGGTTCTATGGCTACACCTTC.